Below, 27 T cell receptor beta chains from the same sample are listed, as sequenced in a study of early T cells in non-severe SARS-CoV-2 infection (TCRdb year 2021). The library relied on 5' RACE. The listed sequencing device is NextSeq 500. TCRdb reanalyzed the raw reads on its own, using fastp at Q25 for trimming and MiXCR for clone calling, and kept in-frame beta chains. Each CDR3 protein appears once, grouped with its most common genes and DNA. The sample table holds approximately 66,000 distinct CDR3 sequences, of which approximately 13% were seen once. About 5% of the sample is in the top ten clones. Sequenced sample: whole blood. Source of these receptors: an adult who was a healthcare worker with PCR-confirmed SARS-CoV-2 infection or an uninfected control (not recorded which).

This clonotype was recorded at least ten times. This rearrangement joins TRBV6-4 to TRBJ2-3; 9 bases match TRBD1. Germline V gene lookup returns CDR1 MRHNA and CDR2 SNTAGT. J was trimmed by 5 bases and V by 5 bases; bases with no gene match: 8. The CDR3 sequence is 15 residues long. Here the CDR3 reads CASSSGQGEGDTQYF. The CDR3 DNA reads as TGTGCCAGCAGTTCGGGACAGGGTGAAGGAGATACGCAGTATTTT.

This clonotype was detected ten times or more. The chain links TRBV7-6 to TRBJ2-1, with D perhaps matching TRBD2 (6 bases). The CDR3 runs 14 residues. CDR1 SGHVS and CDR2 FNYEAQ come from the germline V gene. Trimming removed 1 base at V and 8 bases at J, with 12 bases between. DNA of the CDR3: TGTGCCAGCAGCTTAGAGCCCGGGAGTTATGAGCAGTTCTTC. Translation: CASSLEPGSYEQFF. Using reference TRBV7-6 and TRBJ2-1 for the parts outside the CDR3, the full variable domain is GAGVSQSPRYKVTKRGQDVALRCDPISGHVSLYWYRQALGQGPEFLTYFNYEAQQDKSGLPNDRFSAERPEGSISTLTIQRTEQRDSAMYRCASSLEPGSYEQFFGPGTRLTVL.

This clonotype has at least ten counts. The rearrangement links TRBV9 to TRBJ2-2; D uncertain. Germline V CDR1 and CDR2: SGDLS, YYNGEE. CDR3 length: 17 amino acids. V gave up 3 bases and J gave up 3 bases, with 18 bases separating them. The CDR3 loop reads CASSARSGMGYTGELFF. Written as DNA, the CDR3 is TGTGCCAGCAGCGCACGATCCGGAATGGGTTACACCGGGGAGCTGTTTTTT.

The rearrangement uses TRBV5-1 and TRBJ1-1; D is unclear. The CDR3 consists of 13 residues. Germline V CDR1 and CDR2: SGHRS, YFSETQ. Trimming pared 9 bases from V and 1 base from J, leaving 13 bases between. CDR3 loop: CATQSSENTEAFF. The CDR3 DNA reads TGCGCCACCCAGAGTTCAGAGAACACTGAAGCTTTCTTT.

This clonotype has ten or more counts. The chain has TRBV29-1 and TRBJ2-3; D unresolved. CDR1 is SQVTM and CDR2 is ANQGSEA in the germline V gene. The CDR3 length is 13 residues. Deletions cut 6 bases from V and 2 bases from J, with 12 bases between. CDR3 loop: CSVKQRFTDTQYF. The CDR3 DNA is TGCAGCGTCAAACAGAGGTTCACAGATACGCAGTATTTT.

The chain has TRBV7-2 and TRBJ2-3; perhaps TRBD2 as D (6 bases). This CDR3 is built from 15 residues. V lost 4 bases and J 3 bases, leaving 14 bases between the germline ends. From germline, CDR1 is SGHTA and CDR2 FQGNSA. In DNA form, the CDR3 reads TGTGCCAGCAGCTGGAGGAGGGAAACGACAGATACGCAGTATTTT. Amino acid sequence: CASSWRRETTDTQYF.

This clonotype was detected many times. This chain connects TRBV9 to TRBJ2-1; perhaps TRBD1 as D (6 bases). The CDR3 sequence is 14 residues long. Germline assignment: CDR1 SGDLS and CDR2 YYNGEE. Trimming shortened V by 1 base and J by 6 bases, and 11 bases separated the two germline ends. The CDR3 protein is CASSVQGTTNEQFF. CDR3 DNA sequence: TGTGCCAGCAGCGTACAGGGGACCACCAATGAGCAGTTCTTC.

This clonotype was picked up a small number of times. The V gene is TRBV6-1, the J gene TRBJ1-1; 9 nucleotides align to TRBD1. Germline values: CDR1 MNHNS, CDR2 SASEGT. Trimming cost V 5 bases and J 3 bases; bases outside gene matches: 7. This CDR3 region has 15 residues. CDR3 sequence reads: CASSLTGQGDTEAFF. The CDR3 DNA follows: TGTGCCAGCAGTCTCACGGGACAGGGTGACACTGAAGCTTTCTTT.

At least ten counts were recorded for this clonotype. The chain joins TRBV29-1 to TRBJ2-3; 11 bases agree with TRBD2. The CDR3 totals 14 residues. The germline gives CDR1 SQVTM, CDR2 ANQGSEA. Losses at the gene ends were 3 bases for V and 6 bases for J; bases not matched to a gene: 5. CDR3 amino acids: CSVEATSGTDTQYF. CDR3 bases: TGCAGCGTTGAGGCGACTAGCGGGACGGATACGCAGTATTTT.

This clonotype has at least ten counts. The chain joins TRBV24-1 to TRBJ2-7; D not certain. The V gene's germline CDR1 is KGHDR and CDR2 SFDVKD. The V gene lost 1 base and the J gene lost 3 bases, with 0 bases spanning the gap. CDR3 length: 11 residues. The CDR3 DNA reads TGTGCCACCAGTGATTTCTACGAGCAGTACTTC. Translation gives CATSDFYEQYF.

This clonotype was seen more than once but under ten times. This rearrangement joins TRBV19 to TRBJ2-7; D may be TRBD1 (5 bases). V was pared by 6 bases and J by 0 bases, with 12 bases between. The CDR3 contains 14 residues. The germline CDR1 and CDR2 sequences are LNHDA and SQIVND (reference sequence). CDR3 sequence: CASSPRQSSYEQYF. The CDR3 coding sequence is TGTGCCAGTAGCCCCCGACAGAGCTCCTACGAGCAGTACTTC.

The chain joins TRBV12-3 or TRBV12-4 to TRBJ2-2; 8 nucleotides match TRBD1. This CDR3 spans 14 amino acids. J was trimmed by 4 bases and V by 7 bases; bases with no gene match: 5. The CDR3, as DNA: TGTGCCAGCAACCCGACAGGGGTCACCGGGGAGCTGTTTTTT. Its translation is CASNPTGVTGELFF.

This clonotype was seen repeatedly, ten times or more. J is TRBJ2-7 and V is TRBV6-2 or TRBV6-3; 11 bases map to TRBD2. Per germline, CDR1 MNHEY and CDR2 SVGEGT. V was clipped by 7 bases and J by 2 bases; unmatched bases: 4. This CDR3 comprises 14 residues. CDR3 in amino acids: CASTPGLAAYEQYF. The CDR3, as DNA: TGTGCCAGCACTCCGGGACTAGCGGCCTACGAGCAGTACTTC.

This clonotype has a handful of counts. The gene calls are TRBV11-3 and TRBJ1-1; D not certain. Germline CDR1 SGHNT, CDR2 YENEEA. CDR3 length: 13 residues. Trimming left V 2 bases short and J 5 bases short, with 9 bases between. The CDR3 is CASSLIEGTEAFF. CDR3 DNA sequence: TGTGCCAGCAGCTTAATTGAGGGAACTGAAGCTTTCTTT. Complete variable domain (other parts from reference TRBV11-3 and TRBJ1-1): EAGVVQSPRYKIIEKKQPVAFWCNPISGHNTLYWYLQNLGQGPELLIRYENEEAVDDSQLPKDRFSAERLKGVDSTLKIQPAELGDSAVYLCASSLIEGTEAFFGQGTRLTVV.

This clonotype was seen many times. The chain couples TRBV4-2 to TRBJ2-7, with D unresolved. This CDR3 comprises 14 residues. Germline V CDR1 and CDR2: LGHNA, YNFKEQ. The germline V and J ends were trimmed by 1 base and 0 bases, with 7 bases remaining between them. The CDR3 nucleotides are TGTGCCAGCAGCCAAGCAGGCTTCTCCTACGAGCAGTACTTC. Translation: CASSQAGFSYEQYF.

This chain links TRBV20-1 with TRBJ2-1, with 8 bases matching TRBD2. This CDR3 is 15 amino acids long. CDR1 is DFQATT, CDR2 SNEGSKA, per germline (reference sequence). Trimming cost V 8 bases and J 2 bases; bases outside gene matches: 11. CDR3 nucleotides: TGCAGTTCCGCACCCGGGGGGGCAGCCTACAATGAGCAGTTCTTC. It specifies CSSAPGGAAYNEQFF.

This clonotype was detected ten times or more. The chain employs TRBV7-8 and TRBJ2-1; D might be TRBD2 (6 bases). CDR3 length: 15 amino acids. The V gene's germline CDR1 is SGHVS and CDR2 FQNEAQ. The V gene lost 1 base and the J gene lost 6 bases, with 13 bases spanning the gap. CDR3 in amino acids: CASSLVWGEFNEQFF. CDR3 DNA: TGTGCCAGCAGCTTAGTATGGGGGGAATTCAATGAGCAGTTCTTC.

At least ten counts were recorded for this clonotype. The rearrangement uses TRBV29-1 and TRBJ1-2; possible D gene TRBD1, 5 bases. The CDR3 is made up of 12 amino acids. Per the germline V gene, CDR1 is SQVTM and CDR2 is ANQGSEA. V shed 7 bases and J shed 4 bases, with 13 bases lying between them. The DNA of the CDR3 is TGCAGCGCCGAATCGACAGCCTATGGCTACACCTTC. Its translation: CSAESTAYGYTF. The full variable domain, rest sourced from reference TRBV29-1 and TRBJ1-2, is SAVISQKPSRDICQRGTSLTIQCQVDSQVTMMFWYRQQPGQSLTLIATANQGSEATYESGFVIDKFPISRPNLTFSTLTVSNMSPEDSSIYLCSAESTAYGYTFGSGTRLTVV.

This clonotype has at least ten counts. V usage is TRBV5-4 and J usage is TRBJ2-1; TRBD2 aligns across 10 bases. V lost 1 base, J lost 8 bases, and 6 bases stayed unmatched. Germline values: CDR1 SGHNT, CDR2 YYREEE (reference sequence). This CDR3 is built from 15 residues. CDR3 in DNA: TGTGCCAGCAGCTTGCAGGAGCGGGGGGGCGATGAGCAGTTCTTC. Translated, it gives CASSLQERGGDEQFF.

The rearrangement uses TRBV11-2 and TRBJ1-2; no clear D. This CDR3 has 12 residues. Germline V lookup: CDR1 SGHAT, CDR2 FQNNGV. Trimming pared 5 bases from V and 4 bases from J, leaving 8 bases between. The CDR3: CASSMDVYGYTF. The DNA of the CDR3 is TGTGCCAGCAGCATGGACGTCTATGGCTACACCTTC.

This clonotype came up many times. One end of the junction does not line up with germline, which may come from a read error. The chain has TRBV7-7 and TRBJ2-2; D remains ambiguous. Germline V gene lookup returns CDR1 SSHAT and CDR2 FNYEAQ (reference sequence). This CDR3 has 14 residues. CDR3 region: CASSYTANTGELFF. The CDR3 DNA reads TGTGCTAGCAGCTATACAGCGAACACCGGGGAGCTGTTTTTT.

The CDR3 DNA reads as TGCGCCAGCAGCAAGGACAAGGCGCCCTCTGGAAACACCATATATTTT. Protein: CASSKDKAPSGNTIYF. The chain links TRBV5-1 to TRBJ1-3; D might be TRBD1 (5 bases). This CDR3 has 16 residues. Germline V gene data show CDR1 as SGHRS and CDR2 as YFSETQ. Deletions cut 4 bases from V and 0 bases from J, with 14 bases between.

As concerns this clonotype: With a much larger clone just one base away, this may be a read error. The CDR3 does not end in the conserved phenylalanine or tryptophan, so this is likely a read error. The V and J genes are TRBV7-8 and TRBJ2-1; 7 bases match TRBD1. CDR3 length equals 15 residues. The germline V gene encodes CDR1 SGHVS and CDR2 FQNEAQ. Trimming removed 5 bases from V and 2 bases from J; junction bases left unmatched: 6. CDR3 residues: CASSSRQGPYNEQFL. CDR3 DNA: TGTGCCAGCAGCAGTAGACAGGGACCCTACAATGAGCAGTTCCTC.

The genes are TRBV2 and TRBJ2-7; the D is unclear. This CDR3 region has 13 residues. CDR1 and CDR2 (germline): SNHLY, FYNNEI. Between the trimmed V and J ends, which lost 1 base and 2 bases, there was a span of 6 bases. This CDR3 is CASSEVRTYEQYF. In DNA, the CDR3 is TGTGCCAGCAGTGAAGTCAGAACCTACGAGCAGTACTTC.

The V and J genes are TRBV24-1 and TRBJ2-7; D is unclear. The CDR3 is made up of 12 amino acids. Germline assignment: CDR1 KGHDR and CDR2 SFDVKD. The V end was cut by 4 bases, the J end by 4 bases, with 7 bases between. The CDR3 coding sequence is TGTGCCACCAGTGACCGGAATTACGAGCAGTACTTC. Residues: CATSDRNYEQYF.

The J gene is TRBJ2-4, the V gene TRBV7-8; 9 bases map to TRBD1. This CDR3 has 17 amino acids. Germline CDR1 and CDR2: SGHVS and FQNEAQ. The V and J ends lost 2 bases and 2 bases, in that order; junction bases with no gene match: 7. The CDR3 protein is CASSLLRGQGTKNIQYF. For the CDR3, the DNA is TGTGCCAGCAGCTTACTAAGGGGACAGGGAACCAAAAACATTCAGTACTTC.

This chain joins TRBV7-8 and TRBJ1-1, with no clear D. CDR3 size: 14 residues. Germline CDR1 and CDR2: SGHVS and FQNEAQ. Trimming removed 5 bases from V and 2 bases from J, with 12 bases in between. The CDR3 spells CASSPWTGNTEAFF. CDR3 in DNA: TGTGCCAGCAGCCCCTGGACGGGCAACACTGAAGCTTTCTTT.